The source of this T cell receptor (beta chain) is a study of post-analysis software for immune sequencing data. Overall study results and limits: Comparison of patients with controls showed 4 to 6 TRBV segments more frequent in patients, TRBV5-6, TRBV5-1 and TRBV20-1 among them.

Unique molecular identifiers were carried by the TCR beta cDNA libraries. The yield from about 1 to 10 million T cells was around 500,000 cDNA molecules in total. TCRdb redid the calling of the PCR reads with MiXCR, one entry per CDR3 protein. The data show around 440,000 distinct CDR3 sequences, around 40% seen once. Of note for this clonotype: Antigen specificity is unknown.

This CDR3 spans 14 amino acids. Germline V gene sequence: CDR1 DFQATT, CDR2 SNEGSKA (reference sequence). V lost 0 bases and J lost 8, with 13 bases in between. The J gene is TRBJ1-4, the V gene TRBV20-1; D may be TRBD1 (5 bases). The specimen sequenced was blood. The clonotype was recovered from a girl between 10 and 17 years old with multiple sclerosis. As DNA, the CDR3 is TGCAGTGCTAGAGATCCCAGTGGGGGAGAAAAACTGTTTTTT. Translating gives CSARDPSGGEKLFF.